Presented here are 27 T cell receptor beta chains from one specimen sequenced in a study of early T cells in non-severe SARS-CoV-2 infection. TCRdb redid the calling of the 5' RACE reads with MiXCR, one entry per CDR3 protein. The sample holds some 80,000 distinct CDR3 sequences, roughly 13% seen once. Sequencing was performed on whole blood. The receptors here all came from an adult who was a healthcare worker with PCR-confirmed SARS-CoV-2 infection or an uninfected control (not recorded which).

This clonotype appeared many times. CDR3 protein: CAWAGANVLTF. CDR3 DNA sequence: TGTGCCTGGGCTGGGGCCAACGTCCTGACTTTC. The chain carries TRBV30 and TRBJ2-6; D ambiguous. V lost 5 bases, J lost 2 bases, and 1 base lay in between. The CDR3 has 11 amino acids. In germline, CDR1 is GTSNPN, CDR2 SVGIG (reference sequence).

This clonotype was counted at least ten times. The chain employs TRBV12-3 or TRBV12-4 and TRBJ2-3; 11 bases are shared with TRBD1. CDR3 size: 15 residues. V was clipped by 6 bases and J by 4 bases; unmatched bases: 6. In DNA, the CDR3 is TGTGCCAGCAGACTCCGGGACAGGGGGGCAGATACGCAGTATTTT. It codes for CASRLRDRGADTQYF.

This clonotype was counted ten times or more. This chain joins TRBV7-2 and TRBJ1-6, with no clear D. Trimming pared 1 base from V and 3 bases from J, leaving 13 bases between. Per the germline V gene, CDR1 is SGHTA and CDR2 is FQGNSA. The CDR3 runs to 17 residues. CDR3 region: CASSLGPPGRYNSPLHF. The CDR3 nucleotides read TGTGCCAGCAGCTTAGGTCCACCTGGGCGCTATAATTCACCCCTCCACTTT.

V is TRBV7-2 and J is TRBJ2-3; 8 nucleotides align to TRBD2. The CDR3 consists of 16 residues. The V and J ends lost 4 bases and 2 bases, in that order; junction bases with no gene match: 8. CDR1 and CDR2 (germline): SGHTA, FQGNSA. CDR3 coding DNA: TGTGCCAGCAGCTCCGCCCGGGGGGGCCACACAGATACGCAGTATTTT. It codes for CASSSARGGHTDTQYF.

This clonotype showed up many times. The gene calls are TRBV5-5 and TRBJ2-6; no clear D. Looked up from germline, CDR1 is SGHKS and CDR2 is YYEKEE (reference sequence). V gave up 2 bases and J gave up 4 bases, with 16 bases separating them. The CDR3 runs to 17 residues. DNA of the CDR3: TGTGCCAGCAGCTTCATTTCTACGGGTCCGGGGGCCAACGTCCTGACTTTC. Protein product: CASSFISTGPGANVLTF.

At least ten counts were recorded for this clonotype. V gene TRBV29-1 combines with J gene TRBJ2-5, with 12 bases that match TRBD2. This CDR3 comprises 14 residues. Germline V gene lookup returns CDR1 SQVTM and CDR2 ANQGSEA. V dropped 4 bases and J dropped 4; count of bases not matched to a gene: 4. CDR3 bases: TGCAGCGTTGGGACGACTAGCGGGGGAGAGACCCAGTACTTC. The encoded protein is CSVGTTSGGETQYF.

The chain employs TRBV7-2 and TRBJ2-5; weak D call: TRBD2 (6 bases). V lost 5 bases and J lost 2, with 15 bases in between. CDR3 length equals 15 residues. Per germline, CDR1 SGHTA and CDR2 FQGNSA. The CDR3 is CASSPLGAGQETQYF. CDR3 nucleotides: TGTGCCAGCAGCCCCTTAGGTGCGGGGCAAGAGACCCAGTACTTC.

V usage is TRBV4-1 and J usage is TRBJ2-5, with D possibly TRBD2 on 7 matching bases. Germline V gene data show CDR1 as MGHRA and CDR2 as YSYEKL. The CDR3 has 15 residues. V was cut by 4 bases and J by 2 bases, with 14 bases left in between. The CDR3 DNA reads as TGCGCCAGCAGCCGCGGGGGCGAGGGGCAAGAGACCCAGTACTTC. It encodes CASSRGGEGQETQYF.

Many counts were recorded for this clonotype. The chain joins TRBV15 to TRBJ1-5, with 10 bases lining up with TRBD1. The germline V gene has CDR1 LNHNV and CDR2 YYDKDF (reference sequence). This CDR3 is 14 amino acids long. V trimming: 5 bases; J trimming: 2 bases; junction bases outside the gene matches: 0. In DNA form, the CDR3 reads TGTGCCACCAGCGGGACAGGGGGCAATCAGCCCCAGCATTTT. Protein sequence: CATSGTGGNQPQHF.

The chain couples TRBV20-1 to TRBJ2-7, with a tentative D call TRBD2 (6 bases). This CDR3 region has 10 residues. Germline CDR1 DFQATT, CDR2 SNEGSKA (reference sequence). V was cut by 6 bases and J by 5 bases, with 8 bases left in between. The CDR3: CSAGRNEQYF. As DNA, the CDR3 is TGCAGTGCAGGGAGGAACGAGCAGTACTTC.

This clonotype was found many times. The chain combines TRBV7-3 with TRBJ1-1, with no clear D. V lost 2 bases and J 8 bases, leaving 12 bases between the germline ends. Germline CDR1 SGHTA, CDR2 FQGTGA. The CDR3 consists of 13 residues. The CDR3 protein is CASSLDRVTEAFF. CDR3 sequence (DNA): TGTGCCAGCAGCTTAGATAGGGTTACGGAAGCTTTCTTT.

This clonotype appeared once. The J gene is TRBJ2-5, the V gene TRBV20-1; no reliable D call. CDR3 length equals 13 residues. Trimming removed 3 bases from V and 5 bases from J, with 13 bases in between. In germline, CDR1 is DFQATT, CDR2 SNEGSKA (reference sequence). CDR3 nucleotides: TGCAGTGCTAGCGGATCGGGTACGGAGACCCAGTACTTC. This encodes CSASGSGTETQYF.

The chain has TRBV7-9 and TRBJ2-7; D is ambiguous. V was pared by 8 bases and J by 6 bases, with 17 bases between. This CDR3 contains 13 residues. Germline CDR1 reads SEHNR; CDR2 reads FQNEAQ (reference sequence). The CDR3 reads CASRRRPTSEQYF. In DNA form, the CDR3 reads TGTGCCAGCCGCCGCAGGCCCACCTCCGAGCAGTACTTC.

This clonotype was counted ten times or more. The genes are TRBV27 and TRBJ2-2; TRBD1 matches at 8 bases. The V gene's germline CDR1 is MNHEY and CDR2 SMNVEV (reference sequence). The ends lost 3 bases at V and 6 bases at J; junction bases unmatched: 3. The CDR3 has 14 amino acids. The CDR3 protein is CASSLAGGSGELFF. The CDR3 bases are TGTGCCAGCAGTTTGGCAGGGGGCTCCGGGGAGCTGTTTTTT.

This chain's CDR3 is CASSPWGGTDTQYF. CDR3 nucleotide sequence: TGTGCCAGCAGCCCCTGGGGCGGCACAGATACGCAGTATTTT. This sequence joins TRBV7-2 and TRBJ2-3; perhaps TRBD1 as D (5 bases). The CDR3 runs 14 residues. V was trimmed by 5 bases and J by 1 base, leaving 10 bases between them. Germline assignment: CDR1 SGHTA and CDR2 FQGNSA. Complete variable domain (other parts from reference TRBV7-2 and TRBJ2-3): GAGVSQSPSNKVTEKGKDVELRCDPISGHTALYWYRQSLGQGLEFLIYFQGNSAPDKSGLPSDRFSAERTGGSVSTLTIQRTQQEDSAVYLCASSPWGGTDTQYFGPGTRLTVL.

This clonotype was found many times. This rearrangement joins TRBV6-2 or TRBV6-3 to TRBJ2-3; 9 nucleotides match TRBD2. The J segment lost 1 base and the V segment lost 7 bases, leaving 6 bases of the junction unmatched. The CDR3 length is 15 residues. The germline V gene encodes CDR1 MNHEY and CDR2 SVGEGT. The CDR3 region has the DNA TGTGCCAGCACTCCGAGCGGGGGGCGCACAGATACGCAGTATTTT. Encoded protein: CASTPSGGRTDTQYF.

For the CDR3, the DNA is TGCGCCAGCAGCTTGTGGCCCAGCGCGGCAGATACGCAGTATTTT. Its protein is CASSLWPSAADTQYF. V and J are TRBV5-1 and TRBJ2-3; no definite D call. CDR3 size: 15 residues. The germline V gene has CDR1 SGHRS and CDR2 YFSETQ. V lost 1 base to trimming and J lost 4 bases, with 13 bases between them.

The V call is TRBV2, the J call TRBJ2-3; TRBD2 aligns across 12 bases. The CDR3 sequence is 16 residues long. Germline CDR1 and CDR2: SNHLY and FYNNEI. After removal of 7 bases from V and 3 bases from J, the junction contained 8 bases not matched to a gene. CDR3 sequence: CASKQGLAGETDTQYF. CDR3 in DNA: TGTGCCAGCAAACAGGGACTAGCGGGTGAAACAGATACGCAGTATTTT.

This clonotype appeared many times. Here the CDR3 DNA reads TGCGCCAGCAGCCGAGGGGGGGCGAGCTCCTACAATGAGCAGTTCTTC. Its protein product is CASSRGGASSYNEQFF. The chain recombines TRBV5-1 with TRBJ2-1; TRBD2 is a possible D gene (7 bases). The germline V gene encodes CDR1 SGHRS and CDR2 YFSETQ. The CDR3 has 16 amino acids. Trimming stripped 4 bases from V and 0 bases from J, with 14 bases between. Drawing the rest from reference TRBV5-1 and TRBJ2-1, the complete variable domain is KAGVTQTPRYLIKTRGQQVTLSCSPISGHRSVSWYQQTPGQGLQFLFEYFSETQRNKGNFPGRFSGRQFSNSRSEMNVSTLELGDSALYLCASSRGGASSYNEQFFGPGTRLTVL.

There are many counts of this clonotype. The chain combines TRBV2 with TRBJ2-5; D is undetermined. The ends were cut back, 7 bases at V and 4 bases at J, with 7 bases in the middle. Germline CDR1 reads SNHLY; CDR2 reads FYNNEI. This CDR3 is built from 11 residues. CDR3 nucleotides: TGTGCCAGCACCGCTGGAGAGACCCAGTACTTC. Its translation: CASTAGETQYF.

Many counts were recorded for this clonotype. The chain links TRBV30 to TRBJ2-2; 11 positions agree with TRBD2. The CDR3 extends over 18 amino acids. Losses at the gene ends were 2 bases for V and 6 bases for J; bases not matched to a gene: 14. Germline V gives CDR1 GTSNPN, CDR2 SVGIG (reference sequence). The CDR3 spells CAWSPLVLAGARAGELFF. The CDR3 DNA reads TGTGCCTGGAGTCCGCTTGTACTAGCGGGGGCCCGGGCCGGGGAGCTGTTTTTT.

This clonotype was detected a few times. The rearrangement links TRBV29-1 to TRBJ2-5; TRBD1 agrees at 9 bases. There are 13 residues in the CDR3. The germline V gene has CDR1 SQVTM and CDR2 ANQGSEA. The V gene end was trimmed by 4 bases and the J gene end by 9 bases; junction bases not matched to a gene: 9. CDR3 nucleotides: TGCAGCGTTGGGCAGGGGGACAGGGCGGCCCAGTACTTC. Translation gives CSVGQGDRAAQYF.

The sample holds a few counts of this clonotype. The rearrangement links TRBV27 to TRBJ2-2, with D maybe TRBD2 (6 bases). In germline, CDR1 is MNHEY, CDR2 SMNVEV (reference sequence). The CDR3 contains 13 residues. Deletions cut 5 bases from V and 7 bases from J, with 11 bases between. The CDR3 here is CASSPQRVGELFF. DNA for the CDR3: TGTGCCAGCAGTCCCCAGCGGGTCGGGGAGCTGTTTTTT.

This clonotype was picked up many times. V is TRBV29-1 and J is TRBJ1-2; maybe TRBD1 (6 bases). This CDR3 is 14 amino acids long. With 2 bases removed from V and 7 bases from J, the gap between germline ends came to 17 bases. Germline-derived CDR1 and CDR2 are SQVTM and ANQGSEA. The CDR3 DNA reads TGCAGCGTTGAATGGGACGGGGGGGCGCTTGGCTACACCTTC. Protein product: CSVEWDGGALGYTF.

The chain uses TRBV5-5 and TRBJ1-2; D is unresolved. The CDR3 has 13 residues. V was clipped by 4 bases and J by 8 bases, with 15 bases between them. The germline V gene has CDR1 SGHKS and CDR2 YYEKEE (reference sequence). The CDR3 is CASSPPTRRGYTF. In nucleotides, the CDR3 is TGTGCCAGCAGCCCCCCCACGCGGAGGGGCTACACCTTC.

The sample holds many counts of this clonotype. V is TRBV6-1 and J is TRBJ2-3; 12 bases line up with TRBD2. With V trimmed by 2 bases and J by 4 bases, 1 base remained unmatched. The CDR3 covers 15 residues. The germline V gene encodes CDR1 MNHNS and CDR2 SASEGT. CDR3 sequence (DNA): TGTGCCAGCAGTGAATCTAGCGGGGGGGCAGATACGCAGTATTTT. Encoded protein: CASSESSGGADTQYF.

The chain joins TRBV10-2 to TRBJ1-2; D perhaps matches TRBD1 (6 bases). CDR1 is WSHSY, CDR2 SAAADI, per germline. The CDR3 consists of 13 residues. V was trimmed by 7 bases and J by 8 bases, leaving 17 bases between them. The CDR3, as DNA: TGCGCCAGCACCGTGACGGGGGGCGCCGGCTACACCTTC. This translates into CASTVTGGAGYTF.